This TCR beta chain originates from a study of T-cell memory formation after mild COVID-19. In the study overall: Largely donor-specific sequence clusters came from two donors.

This clonotype was counted ten times or more. Its antigen is currently unknown. Study results and caveats: Clones which contracted sat mainly in CM and EM if CD4+, and in EMRA if CD8+.

Between the trimmed V and J ends, which lost 10 bases and 2 bases, there was a span of 17 bases. CDR3 length: 14 amino acids. UMIs and sample barcodes were carried by the TCR alpha and TCR beta cDNA libraries that 5'RACE produced using constant-segment primers. TCRdb analysed the 5' RACE reads with MiXCR anew, one entry per CDR3 protein. The sample carries roughly 120,000 distinct CDR3 sequences, about a sixth recorded once. This sequence joins TRBV12-3 or TRBV12-4 and TRBJ1-2; D remains ambiguous. This clonotype was obtained from an adult woman who had mild COVID-19 (a few samples of this study predate the infection). Cell type and time point are not known. Material: PBMCs or a T cell subset sorted from them (not recorded which). CDR3 sequence: CATSRLRRNYGYTF. CDR3 nucleotide sequence: TGTGCCACCTCTAGATTGAGGAGAAACTATGGCTACACCTTC.